This is a list of T cell receptor beta chains from one sample in a study of CD4 T cells in relation to SARS-CoV-2 and coronaviruses. Using immunoSEQ multiplex PCR, the repertoire was profiled, and TCRdb retains in-frame clones only, with some absent. Here the sample spans roughly 60,000 clones, approximately 94% being singletons. Material for sequencing was naive CD4+ T cells from PBMCs. The receptor source for this set is a human donor in good health. The conserved cysteine and the conserved F or W are not part of the CDR3 here. D genes are given only for firm matches.

13,NA,TRBV5-6,ASSLAPSSTDTQY
12,TRBD2,TRBV7-9,AMGTSGTMVEQF
13,NA,TRBV5-1,ASSSGGTATYEQY
14,NA,TRBV5-1,ASNIGGGSNTGELF
12,NA,TRBV23-1,ASSQSESSYEQY
17,TRBD2,TRBV19,ASSSRRGSASGKGREQY
14,TRBD2,TRBV7-3,ASSSSSSGVNNEQF
14,TRBD1,TRBV5-1,ASSAPGGQGDTEAF
11,NA,TRBV28,ASTQGVFSGYT
9,NA,TRBV28,ASGESGEQY
12,TRBD1,TRBV19,ASSVTDRDYGYT
13,NA,TRBV3-1/TRBV3-2,ASSPESAPGEKLF
13,NA,TRBV27,ASSWSRDNRYGYT
13,TRBD2,TRBV5-1,ASSLSSGEAGELF
14,TRBD2,TRBV19,ASSIDLAGVRETQY
12,NA,TRBV5-1,ASSLGEAKNIQY
13,TRBD1,TRBV24-1,ATSDATGDSQPQH
15,TRBD1,TRBV11-2,ASSSHTGGSGSQPQH
14,NA,TRBV28,ASSPAGGSKDYGYT
9,TRBD1,TRBV30,AETGGYGYT
15,NA,TRBV19,ASNSATAINSNQPQH
11,NA,TRBV3-1/TRBV3-2,ASSQGDRGPQH
12,NA,TRBV18,ASSVDRKNTEAF
9,NA,TRBV28,ASTGTYGYT
14,NA,TRBV6-6,ASSYLPSQGNQPQH
15,TRBD2,TRBV5-4,ASSPGTSGASTDTQY
13,NA,TRBV30,AWETSRGVNEKLF
11,NA,TRBV3-1/TRBV3-2,ASSQLKGDEQY
12,TRBD1,TRBV7-2,ASRRDRVQETQY
11,NA,TRBV19,ASTRGGNTEAF
12,TRBD1,TRBV7-8,ASSAQGDSYEQY
14,TRBD1,TRBV19,ASSKDRGLSKNIQY
13,NA,TRBV6-6,ASSPHEISNQPQH
12,NA,TRBV6-1,ASSEEYYNSPLH
16,TRBD2,TRBV14,ASSQRAGLAEFFYEQY
13,NA,TRBV11-3,ASSRWQGLLTEAF
12,NA,TRBV3-1/TRBV3-2,ASKVGGRGGELF
12,NA,TRBV3-1/TRBV3-2,ASSPADRNTEAF
12,TRBD1,TRBV2,ASRGDSSYNEQF
13,NA,TRBV11-2,ASSLEGAAKNIQY
16,TRBD2,TRBV11-3,ASSLASGTRGSYNEQF
9,NA,TRBV5-3,ARSLWGKLH
10,NA,TRBV28,ASSLSSQPQH
15,NA,TRBV4-2,ASSQDGGGRANEKLF
13,TRBD1,TRBV10-1,ASSDPGQGLAEQY
11,NA,TRBV28,VSGPNMNTEAF
13,NA,TRBV7-9,ASSPSGGGNQPQH
11,NA,TRBV28,ASGPIRVTEAF
12,NA,TRBV7-9,ASSIRGNTGELF
12,NA,TRBV6-5,ASRRRALGEKLF
14,NA,TRBV25-1,ASSEYGPVRNEKLF
12,NA,TRBV24-1,ATSDSGANSPLH
13,NA,TRBV5-1,ASSLAGLVPDTQY
12,TRBD2,TRBV9,ASSLGLAYNEQF